This T cell receptor beta chain was recovered during a study of blood T cell repertoires in COVID-19. Study as a whole: The United States, Italy and Spain supplied acute and convalescent COVID-19 samples.

This CDR3 spans 14 amino acids. Germline values: CDR1 MDHEN, CDR2 SYDVKM. V trimming: 2 bases; J trimming: 4 bases; junction bases outside the gene matches: 3. Authors' analysis steps: The authors estimated nucleated cell counts from reference gene primer amplification. Here immunoSEQ multiplex PCR was the method, and the copy in TCRdb shows in-frame clones only, minus some. The DNA gave D and trimming, while V, J and clone size come from that table. The sample records around 220,000 clones, 65% to 85% being singletons. This clone was recorded a few times. The TCR sequence derives from a woman in her 40s with acute COVID-19. This chain uses TRBV28 with TRBJ2-7, with 9 bases aligning to TRBD2. Sequenced: PBMCs or T cells enriched from blood (not recorded which). CDR3 nucleotide sequence: TGTGCCAGCAGTTTAAGGCTAGCGGGGTACGAGCAGTACTTC. This encodes CASSLRLAGYEQYF.